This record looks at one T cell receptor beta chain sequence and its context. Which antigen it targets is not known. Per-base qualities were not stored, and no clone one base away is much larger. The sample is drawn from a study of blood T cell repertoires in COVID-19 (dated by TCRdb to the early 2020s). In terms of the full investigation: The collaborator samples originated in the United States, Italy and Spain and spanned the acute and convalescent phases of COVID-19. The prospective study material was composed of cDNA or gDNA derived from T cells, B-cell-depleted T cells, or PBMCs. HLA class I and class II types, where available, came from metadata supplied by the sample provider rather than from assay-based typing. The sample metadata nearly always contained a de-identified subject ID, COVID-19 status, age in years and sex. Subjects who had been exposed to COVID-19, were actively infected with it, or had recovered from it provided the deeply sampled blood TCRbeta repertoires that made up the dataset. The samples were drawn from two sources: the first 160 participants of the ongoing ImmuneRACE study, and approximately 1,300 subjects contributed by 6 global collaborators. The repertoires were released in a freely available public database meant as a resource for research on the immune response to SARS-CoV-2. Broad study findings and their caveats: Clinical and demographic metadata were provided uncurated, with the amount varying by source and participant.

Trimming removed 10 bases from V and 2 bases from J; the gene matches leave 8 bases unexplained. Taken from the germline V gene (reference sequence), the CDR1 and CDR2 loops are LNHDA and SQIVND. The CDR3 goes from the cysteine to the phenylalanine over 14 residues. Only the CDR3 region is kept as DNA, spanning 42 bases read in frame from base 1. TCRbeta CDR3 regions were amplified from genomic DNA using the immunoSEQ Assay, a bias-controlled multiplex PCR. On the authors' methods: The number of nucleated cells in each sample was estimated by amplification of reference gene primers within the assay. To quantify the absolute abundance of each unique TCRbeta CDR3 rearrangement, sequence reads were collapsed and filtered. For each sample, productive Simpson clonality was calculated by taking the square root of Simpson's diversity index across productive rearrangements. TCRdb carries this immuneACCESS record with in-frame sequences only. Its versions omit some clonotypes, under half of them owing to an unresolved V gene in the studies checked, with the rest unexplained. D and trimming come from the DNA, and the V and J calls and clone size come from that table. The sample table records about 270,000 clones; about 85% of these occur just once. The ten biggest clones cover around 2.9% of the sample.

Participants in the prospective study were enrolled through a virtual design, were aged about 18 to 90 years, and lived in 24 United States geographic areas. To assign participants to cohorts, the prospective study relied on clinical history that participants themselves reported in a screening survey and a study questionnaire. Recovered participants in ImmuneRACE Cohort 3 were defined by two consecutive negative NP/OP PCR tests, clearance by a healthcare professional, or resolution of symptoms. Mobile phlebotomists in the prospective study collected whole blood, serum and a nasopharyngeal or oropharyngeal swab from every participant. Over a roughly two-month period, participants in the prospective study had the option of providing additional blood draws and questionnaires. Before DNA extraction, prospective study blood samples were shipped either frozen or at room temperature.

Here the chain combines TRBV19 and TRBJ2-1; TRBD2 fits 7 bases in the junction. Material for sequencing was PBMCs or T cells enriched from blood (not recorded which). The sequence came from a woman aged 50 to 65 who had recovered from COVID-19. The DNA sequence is TGTGCCACTAATAGCGGGCGGGCCTACAATGAGCAGTTCTTC. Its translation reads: CATNSGRAYNEQFF.